This T cell receptor (beta chain) emerged from a study of T-cell reconstitution after alpha-beta-depleted transplantation in children. This clonotype was counted between two and nine times. A library of TCRbeta sequences, prepared with unique molecular identifiers, was generated. TCRdb analysed the PCR reads with MiXCR anew, one entry per CDR3 protein. Of over 550,000 distinct CDR3 sequences listed, over 9.5% were seen once; the top ten hold 4%. The sequencing used PBMCs from the stem cell graft donor, collected from the stem cell graft. The sequence derives from a human donor who donated a stem cell graft to a child with acute myeloid leukemia.

In DNA form, the CDR3 reads TGTGCCAGCATCAGCGGGAGAACGGGCGCAGATACGCAGTATTTT. Its protein is CASISGRTGADTQYF. The rearrangement joins TRBV12-3 or TRBV12-4 to TRBJ2-3, with 8 bases matching TRBD2. The CDR3 covers 15 residues. The V gene end was trimmed by 7 bases and the J gene end by 4 bases; junction bases not matched to a gene: 10.